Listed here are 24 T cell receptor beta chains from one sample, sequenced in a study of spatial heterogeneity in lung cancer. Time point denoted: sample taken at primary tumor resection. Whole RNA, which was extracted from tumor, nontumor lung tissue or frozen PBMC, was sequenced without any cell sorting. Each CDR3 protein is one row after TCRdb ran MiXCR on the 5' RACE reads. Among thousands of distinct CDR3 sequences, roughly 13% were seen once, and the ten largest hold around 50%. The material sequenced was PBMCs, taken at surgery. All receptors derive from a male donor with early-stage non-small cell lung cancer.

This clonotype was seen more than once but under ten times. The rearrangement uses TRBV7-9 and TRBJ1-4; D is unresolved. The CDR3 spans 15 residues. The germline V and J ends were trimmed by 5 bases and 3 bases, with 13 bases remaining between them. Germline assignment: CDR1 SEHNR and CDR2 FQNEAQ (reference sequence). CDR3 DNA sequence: TGTGCCAGCAGCCGCCTTAACGGGGCTAATGAAAAACTGTTTTTT. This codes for CASSRLNGANEKLFF.

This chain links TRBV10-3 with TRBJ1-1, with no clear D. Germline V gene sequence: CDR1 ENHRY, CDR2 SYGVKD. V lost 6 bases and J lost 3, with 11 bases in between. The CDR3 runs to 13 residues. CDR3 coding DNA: TGTGCCATCAGACCGCTTAAGGACACTGAAGCTTTCTTT. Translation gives CAIRPLKDTEAFF.

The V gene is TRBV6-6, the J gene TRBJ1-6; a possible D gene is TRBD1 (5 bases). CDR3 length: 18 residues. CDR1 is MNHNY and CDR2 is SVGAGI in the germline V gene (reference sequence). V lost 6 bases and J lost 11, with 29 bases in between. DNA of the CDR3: TGTGCCAGCAGACCAAACCCCCAGCGGGGGACCTTAAGAACACCCCTCCACTTT. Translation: CASRPNPQRGTLRTPLHF.

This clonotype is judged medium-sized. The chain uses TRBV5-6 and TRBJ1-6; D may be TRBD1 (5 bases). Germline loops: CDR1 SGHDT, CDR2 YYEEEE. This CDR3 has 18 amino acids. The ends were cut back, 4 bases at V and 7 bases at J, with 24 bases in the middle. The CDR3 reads CASSGGDGIGSRNSPLHF. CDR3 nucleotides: TGTGCCAGCAGCGGCGGGGACGGGATCGGTAGCAGAAATTCACCCCTCCACTTT.

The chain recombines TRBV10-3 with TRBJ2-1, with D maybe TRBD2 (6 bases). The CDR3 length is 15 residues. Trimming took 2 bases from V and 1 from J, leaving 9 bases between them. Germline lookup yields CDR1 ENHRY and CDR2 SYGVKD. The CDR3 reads CAISEGGESYNEQFF. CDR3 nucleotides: TGTGCCATCAGTGAGGGCGGGGAATCCTACAATGAGCAGTTCTTC.

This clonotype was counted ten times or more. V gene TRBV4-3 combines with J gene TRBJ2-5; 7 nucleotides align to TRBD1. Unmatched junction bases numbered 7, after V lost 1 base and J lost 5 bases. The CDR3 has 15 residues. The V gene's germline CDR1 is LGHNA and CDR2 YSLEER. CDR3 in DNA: TGCGCCAGCAGCCAAGGACAGGGATGGGGGGAGACCCAGTACTTC. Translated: CASSQGQGWGETQYF.

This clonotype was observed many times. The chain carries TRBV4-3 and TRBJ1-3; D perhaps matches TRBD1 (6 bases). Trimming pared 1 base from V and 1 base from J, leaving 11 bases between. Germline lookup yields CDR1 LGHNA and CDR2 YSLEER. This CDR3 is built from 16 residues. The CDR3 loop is CASSQAATGSGNTIYF. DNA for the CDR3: TGCGCCAGCAGCCAAGCCGCAACAGGGTCTGGAAACACCATATATTTT.

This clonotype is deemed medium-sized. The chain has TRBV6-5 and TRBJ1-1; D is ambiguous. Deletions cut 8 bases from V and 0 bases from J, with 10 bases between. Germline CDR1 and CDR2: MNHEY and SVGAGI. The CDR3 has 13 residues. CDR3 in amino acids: CASRPGLNTEAFF. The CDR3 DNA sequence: TGTGCCAGCCGACCCGGACTGAACACTGAAGCTTTCTTT.

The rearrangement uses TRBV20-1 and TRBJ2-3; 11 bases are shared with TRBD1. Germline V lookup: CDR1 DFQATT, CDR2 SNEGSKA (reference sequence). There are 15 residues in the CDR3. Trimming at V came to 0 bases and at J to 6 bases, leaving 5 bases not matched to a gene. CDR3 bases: TGCAGTGCTAGAGATAGGACAGGGGGCTTTGATACGCAGTATTTT. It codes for CSARDRTGGFDTQYF.

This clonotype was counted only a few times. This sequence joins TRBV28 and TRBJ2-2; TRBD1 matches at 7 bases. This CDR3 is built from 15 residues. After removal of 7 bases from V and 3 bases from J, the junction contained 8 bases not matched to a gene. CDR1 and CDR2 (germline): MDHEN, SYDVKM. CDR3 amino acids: CASITGQRYTGELFF. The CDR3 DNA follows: TGTGCCAGCATCACGGGACAGAGATACACCGGGGAGCTGTTTTTT.

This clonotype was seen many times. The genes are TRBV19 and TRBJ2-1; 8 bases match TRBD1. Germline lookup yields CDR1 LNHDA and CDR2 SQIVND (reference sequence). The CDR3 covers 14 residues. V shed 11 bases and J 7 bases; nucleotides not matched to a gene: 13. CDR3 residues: CASRRAGGPNEQFF. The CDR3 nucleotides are TGTGCCTCTAGAAGGGCAGGGGGCCCGAATGAGCAGTTCTTC. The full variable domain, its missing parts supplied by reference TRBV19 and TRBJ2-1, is DGGITQSPKYLFRKEGQNVTLSCEQNLNHDAMYWYRQDPGQGLRLIYYSQIVNDFQKGDIAEGYSVSREKKESFPLTVTSAQKNPTAFYLCASRRAGGPNEQFFGPGTRLTVL.

The CDR3 bases are TGTGCCAGCAGCCAACCGACACCGTTTAGGAGGGGTACTGGAAACACCATATATTTT. Translation: CASSQPTPFRRGTGNTIYF. This chain connects TRBV14 to TRBJ1-3; the D gene is possibly TRBD1 (5 bases). This CDR3 has 19 residues. V lost 2 bases and J lost 2, with 22 bases in between. The germline CDR1 and CDR2 sequences are SGHDN and FVKESK.

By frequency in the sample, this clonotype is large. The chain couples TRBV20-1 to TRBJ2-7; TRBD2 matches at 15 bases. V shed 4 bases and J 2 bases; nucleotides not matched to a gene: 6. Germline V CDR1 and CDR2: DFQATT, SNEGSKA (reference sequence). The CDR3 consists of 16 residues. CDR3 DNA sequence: TGCAGTGCTACGGGGACTAGCGGGAGGACCCCCTACGAGCAGTACTTC. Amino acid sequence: CSATGTSGRTPYEQYF.

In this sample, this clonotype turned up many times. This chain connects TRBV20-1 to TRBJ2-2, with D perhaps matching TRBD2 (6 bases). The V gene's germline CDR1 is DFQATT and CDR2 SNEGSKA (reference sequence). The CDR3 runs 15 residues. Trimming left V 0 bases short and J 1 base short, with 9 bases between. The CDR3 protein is CSARDFGGNTGELFF. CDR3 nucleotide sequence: TGCAGTGCTAGAGATTTCGGGGGGAACACCGGGGAGCTGTTTTTT.

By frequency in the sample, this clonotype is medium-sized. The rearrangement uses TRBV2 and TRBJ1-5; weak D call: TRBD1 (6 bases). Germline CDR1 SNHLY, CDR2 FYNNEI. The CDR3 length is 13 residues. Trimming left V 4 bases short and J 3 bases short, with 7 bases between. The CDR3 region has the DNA TGTGCCAGCAGTGCGGGGGCCAATCAGCCCCAGCATTTT. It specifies CASSAGANQPQHF.

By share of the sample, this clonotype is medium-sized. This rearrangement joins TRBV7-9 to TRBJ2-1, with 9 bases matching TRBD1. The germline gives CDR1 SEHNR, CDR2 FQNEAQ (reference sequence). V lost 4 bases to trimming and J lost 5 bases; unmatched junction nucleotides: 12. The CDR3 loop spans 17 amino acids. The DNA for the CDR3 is TGTGCCAGCAGCTCAACCACAGGGGGCGCGGGGAACAATGAGCAGTTCTTC. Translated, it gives CASSSTTGGAGNNEQFF.

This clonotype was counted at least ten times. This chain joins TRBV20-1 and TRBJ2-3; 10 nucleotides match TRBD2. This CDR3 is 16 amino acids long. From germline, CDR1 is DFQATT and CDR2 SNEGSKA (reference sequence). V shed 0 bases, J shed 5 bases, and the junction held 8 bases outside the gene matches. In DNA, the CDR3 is TGCAGTGCTAGAGATTTGAGCGGGAGGGCCCTAGATACGCAGTATTTT. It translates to CSARDLSGRALDTQYF.

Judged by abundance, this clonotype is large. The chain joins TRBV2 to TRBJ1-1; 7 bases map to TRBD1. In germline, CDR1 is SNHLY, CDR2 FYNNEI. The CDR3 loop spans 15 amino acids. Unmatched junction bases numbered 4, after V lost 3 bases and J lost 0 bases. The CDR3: CASSDGGQLNTEAFF. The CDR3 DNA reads TGTGCCAGCAGTGACGGGGGACAGCTGAACACTGAAGCTTTCTTT. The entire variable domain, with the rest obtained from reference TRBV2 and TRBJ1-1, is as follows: EPEVTQTPSHQVTQMGQEVILRCVPISNHLYFYWYRQILGQKVEFLVSFYNNEISEKSEIFDDQFSVERPDGSNFTLKIRSTKLEDSAMYFCASSDGGQLNTEAFFGQGTRLTVV.

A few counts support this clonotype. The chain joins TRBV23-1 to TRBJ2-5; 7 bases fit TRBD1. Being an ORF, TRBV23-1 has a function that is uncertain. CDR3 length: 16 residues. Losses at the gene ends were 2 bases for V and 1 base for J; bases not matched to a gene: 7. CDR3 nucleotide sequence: TGCGCCAGCAGTCAAGCCCACCGGGACAGCCAAGAGACCCAGTACTTC. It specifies CASSQAHRDSQETQYF.

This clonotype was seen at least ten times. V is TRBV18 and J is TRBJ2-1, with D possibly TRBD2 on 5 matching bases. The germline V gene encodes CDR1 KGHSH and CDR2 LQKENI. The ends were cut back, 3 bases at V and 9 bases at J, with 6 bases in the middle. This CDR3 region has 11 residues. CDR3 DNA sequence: TGTGCCAGCTCACCGGGGAGTGAGCAGTTCTTC. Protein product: CASSPGSEQFF.

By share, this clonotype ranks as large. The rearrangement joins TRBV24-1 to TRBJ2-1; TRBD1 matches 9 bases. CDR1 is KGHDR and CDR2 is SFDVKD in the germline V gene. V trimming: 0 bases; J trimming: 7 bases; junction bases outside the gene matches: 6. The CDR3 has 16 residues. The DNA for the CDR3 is TGTGCCACCAGTGATTTGGGGGGACAGGGTCCGAATGAGCAGTTCTTC. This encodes CATSDLGGQGPNEQFF.

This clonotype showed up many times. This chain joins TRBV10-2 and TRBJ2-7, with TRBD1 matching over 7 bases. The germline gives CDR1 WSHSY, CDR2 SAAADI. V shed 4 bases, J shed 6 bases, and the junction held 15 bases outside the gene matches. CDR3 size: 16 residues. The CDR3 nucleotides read TGCGCCAGCAGTGGAACTATTAGACAGGGACACCGCGAGCAGTACTTC. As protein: CASSGTIRQGHREQYF.

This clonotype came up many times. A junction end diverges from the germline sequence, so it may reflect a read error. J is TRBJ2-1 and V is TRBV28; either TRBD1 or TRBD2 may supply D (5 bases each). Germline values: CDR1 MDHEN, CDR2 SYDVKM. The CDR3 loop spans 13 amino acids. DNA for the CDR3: TGTGCCAGCAGGGGGACCTCCAACAATGAGCAGTTCTTC. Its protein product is CASRGTSNNEQFF. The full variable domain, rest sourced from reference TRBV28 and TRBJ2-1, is DVKVTQSSRYLVKRTGEKVFLECVQDMDHENMFWYRQDPGLGLRLIYFSYDVKMKEKGDIPEGYSVSREKKERFSLILESASTNQTSMYLCASRGTSNNEQFFGPGTRLTVL.

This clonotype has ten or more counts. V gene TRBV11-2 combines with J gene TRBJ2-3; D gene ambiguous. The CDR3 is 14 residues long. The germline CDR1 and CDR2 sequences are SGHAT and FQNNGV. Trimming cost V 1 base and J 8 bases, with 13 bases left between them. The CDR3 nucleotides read TGTGCCAGCAGCTTAGGCAGAGGATTTGGTACGCAGTATTTT. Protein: CASSLGRGFGTQYF.